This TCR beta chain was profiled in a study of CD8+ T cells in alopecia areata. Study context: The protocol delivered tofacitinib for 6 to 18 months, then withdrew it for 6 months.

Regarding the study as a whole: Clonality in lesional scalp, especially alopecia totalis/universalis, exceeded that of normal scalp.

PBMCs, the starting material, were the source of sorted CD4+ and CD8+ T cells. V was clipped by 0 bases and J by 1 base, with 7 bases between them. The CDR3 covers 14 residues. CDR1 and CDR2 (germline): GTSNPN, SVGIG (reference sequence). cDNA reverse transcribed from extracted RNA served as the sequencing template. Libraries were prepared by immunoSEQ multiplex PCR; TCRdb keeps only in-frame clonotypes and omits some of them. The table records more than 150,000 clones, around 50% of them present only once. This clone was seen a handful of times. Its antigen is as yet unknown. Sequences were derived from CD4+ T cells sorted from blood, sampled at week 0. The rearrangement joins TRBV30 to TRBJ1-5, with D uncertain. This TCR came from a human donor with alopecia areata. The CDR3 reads CAWSVRQSNQPQHF. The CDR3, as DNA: TGTGCCTGGAGTGTTCGGCAAAGCAATCAGCCCCAGCATTTT.